This paragraph covers one T cell receptor beta chain sequence. The antigen is unknown. The sample belongs to a study of T cells in localized non-small cell lung cancer. Findings of the study overall: Uninvolved adjacent lung had more T cell clonality than any other tissue, topping tumor. Only one tumor region was sequenced, so heterogeneity remains possible. Longer overall survival accompanied higher blood T cell density. Among the top 100 tumor clones, a median around 60 appeared in adjacent lung.

The method was immunoSEQ multiplex PCR; TCRdb's version includes in-frame clones alone and lacks a portion of them. The table shows some 2,000 clones, with roughly 46% occurring only once. The V gene's germline CDR1 is LNHDA and CDR2 SQIVND (reference sequence). Trimming took off 8 bases at V and 3 bases at J, with 14 bases between the two ends. The CDR3 loop spans 13 amino acids. Material: lung tumor tissue, obtained before any cancer treatment. The V and J genes are TRBV19 and TRBJ2-7, with a weak D call TRBD1 (5 bases). The receptor comes from a male donor older than 55 with stage II lung adenocarcinoma. Here the CDR3 reads CASSRRQYYEQYF. The DNA for the CDR3 is TGTGCCAGTTCAAGGAGACAGTACTACGAGCAGTACTTC.